This T cell receptor beta chain was identified in a study of blood T cell repertoires in COVID-19. Across the study: Nucleic acid was either cDNA or gDNA, and it came from T cells, B-cell-depleted T cells, or PBMCs.

This clone has only a few counts. Germline loops: CDR1 SGHRS, CDR2 YFSETQ. V shed 4 bases and J shed 2 bases, with 11 bases lying between them. The CDR3 length is 14 residues. Clones were read by immunoSEQ multiplex PCR, and TCRdb kept only the in-frame ones, dropping some. Here the sample spans 330,000 or so clones, about 88% being singletons. Participants came from some 23 US areas, aged about 18 to 100 years. Those designated as exposed participants met a COVID-19 case within 2 weeks before study entry. Specimen: PBMCs or T cells enriched from blood (not recorded which). The TCR comes from a woman aged 30 to 39 who had been exposed to COVID-19. The rearrangement links TRBV5-1 to TRBJ2-3; tentative D call: TRBD2 (5 bases). The CDR3 nucleotides are TGCGCCAGCAGCCCCGGAGGCTACACAGATACGCAGTATTTT. As protein: CASSPGGYTDTQYF.